Below are 20 T cell receptor beta chains sequenced from a single sample in a study of cytomegalovirus exposure and HLA in healthy donors. The primer mix had 60 Vbeta and 13 Jbeta primers. Generated by immunoSEQ multiplex PCR, the TCRdb table keeps only in-frame clones and is missing some. The sample contains under 200,000 clones, around 80% of which appear only once. Sequenced sample: PBMCs. These receptors were collected from a male donor in good health and CMV-seropositive.

The chain recombines TRBV5-1 with TRBJ2-3, with D perhaps matching TRBD1 (5 bases). Germline V gives CDR1 SGHRS, CDR2 YFSETQ. Trimming removed 1 base at V and 2 bases at J, with 11 bases between. The CDR3 length is 15 residues. This chain's CDR3 is CASSLQGQTTDTQYF. The CDR3 DNA is TGCGCCAGCAGCTTGCAGGGCCAGACCACAGATACGCAGTATTTT.

The chain links TRBV7-9 to TRBJ1-2, with 7 bases fitting TRBD1. The CDR3 runs 11 residues. CDR1 is SEHNR, CDR2 FQNEAQ, per germline (reference sequence). V lost 9 bases and J lost 4; bases outside the gene matches: 2. As DNA, the CDR3 is TGTGCCAGTAGGGACAGCTATGGCTACACCTTC. Translated: CASRDSYGYTF.

The rearrangement joins TRBV11-3 to TRBJ2-1; D is unresolved. Trimming took off 5 bases at V and 8 bases at J, with 13 bases between the two ends. This CDR3 is built from 13 residues. CDR1 SGHNT and CDR2 YENEEA come from the germline V gene. The CDR3 protein is CASSHPAIDEQFF. The CDR3 nucleotides are TGTGCCAGCAGCCACCCTGCGATCGATGAGCAGTTCTTC.

The chain employs TRBV9 and TRBJ2-1; the match to TRBD2 covers 12 bases. Germline V gene sequence: CDR1 SGDLS, CDR2 YYNGEE. J lost 6 bases, V lost 4 bases, and 8 bases had no gene match. CDR3 size: 16 residues. In nucleotides, the CDR3 is TGTGCCAGCAGCTTCCCGGGGACTAGCGGGTCCAATGAGCAGTTCTTC. This translates into CASSFPGTSGSNEQFF.

The chain uses TRBV6-5 and TRBJ1-3; D not resolved. The CDR3 runs to 16 residues. The V and J ends lost 0 bases and 0 bases respectively, with 9 bases between them. Germline lookup yields CDR1 MNHEY and CDR2 SVGAGI. The CDR3 DNA reads as TGTGCCAGCAGTTACTCCCTCGCGGGCTCTGGAAACACCATATATTTT. Translating it yields CASSYSLAGSGNTIYF.

The chain uses TRBV7-2 and TRBJ1-1, with TRBD1 matching 8 bases. CDR1 is SGHTA, CDR2 FQGNSA, per germline. CDR3 length equals 15 residues. The V gene end was trimmed by 3 bases and the J gene end by 5 bases; junction bases not matched to a gene: 8. This CDR3 reads CASSFKGQAWTEAFF. Here the CDR3 DNA reads TGTGCCAGCAGCTTTAAGGGACAGGCTTGGACTGAAGCTTTCTTT. Using reference TRBV7-2 and TRBJ1-1 for the parts outside the CDR3, the full variable domain is GAGVSQSPSNKVTEKGKDVELRCDPISGHTALYWYRQSLGQGLEFLIYFQGNSAPDKSGLPSDRFSAERTGGSVSTLTIQRTQQEDSAVYLCASSFKGQAWTEAFFGQGTRLTVV.

This clone was detected only a few times. The chain combines TRBV11-2 with TRBJ1-6; D is unclear. The CDR3 sequence is 13 residues long. V was shortened by 8 bases and J by 13 bases, with 18 bases between the two germline ends. Germline CDR1 SGHAT, CDR2 FQNNGV. The CDR3 DNA reads as TGTGCCAGCGGAGACTCTTACACGGCGCCCCTCCACTTT. Its protein is CASGDSYTAPLHF.

V is TRBV11-1 and J is TRBJ2-3; unclear D gene. V was cut by 5 bases and J by 3 bases, with 6 bases left in between. This CDR3 has 12 residues. Germline V lookup: CDR1 SGHAT, CDR2 FQDESV (reference sequence). CDR3 DNA: TGTGCCAGCAGCAAGGAGACAGATACGCAGTATTTT. As protein: CASSKETDTQYF.

The chain joins TRBV5-8 to TRBJ1-6; D is undetermined. The CDR3 covers 15 residues. CDR1 and CDR2 (germline): SGHTS, YDEGEE. The ends were cut back, 4 bases at V and 5 bases at J, with 13 bases in the middle. The CDR3 protein is CASSHLRGNNSPLHF. CDR3 nucleotide sequence: TGTGCCAGCAGCCATCTCCGGGGTAATAATTCACCCCTCCACTTT.

The chain uses TRBV19 and TRBJ2-7, with 16 positions matching TRBD2. Germline V gene lookup returns CDR1 LNHDA and CDR2 SQIVND (reference sequence). Trimming took 4 bases from V and 3 from J; bases not matched to a gene: 12. The CDR3 is made up of 19 amino acids. This CDR3 is CASSTRQGLAGGKLYEQYF. The CDR3, as DNA: TGTGCCAGTAGTACGAGACAGGGACTAGCGGGAGGGAAACTCTACGAGCAGTACTTC. The variable domain in full, completed from reference TRBV19 and TRBJ2-7, reads DGGITQSPKYLFRKEGQNVTLSCEQNLNHDAMYWYRQDPGQGLRLIYYSQIVNDFQKGDIAEGYSVSREKKESFPLTVTSAQKNPTAFYLCASSTRQGLAGGKLYEQYFGPGTRLTVT.

This chain joins TRBV15 and TRBJ2-5; D is perhaps TRBD1 (5 bases). The CDR3 sequence is 16 residues long. CDR1 and CDR2 (germline): LNHNV, YYDKDF (reference sequence). The V gene lost 5 bases and the J gene lost 2 bases, with 18 bases spanning the gap. DNA of the CDR3: TGTGCCACCAGCCTTCCTACTGGGCCAGGGCAAGAGACCCAGTACTTC. The encoded protein is CATSLPTGPGQETQYF.

The chain is built from TRBV21-1 and TRBJ2-1; the D call in the table, TRBD2, was not verified against the DNA. TRBV21-1 is deemed a pseudogene. This CDR3 spans 15 amino acids. DNA for the CDR3: TGTGCCAGCAGACTCCTAGCGGGTGGGGGGAATGAGCAGTTCTTC. Translated, it gives CASRLLAGGGNEQFF.

The rearrangement links TRBV7-8 to TRBJ2-7, with no clear D. This CDR3 region has 13 residues. V was cut by 4 bases and J by 3 bases, with 10 bases left in between. Germline-derived CDR1 and CDR2 are SGHVS and FQNEAQ. The CDR3 reads CASSSLTYYEQYF. The CDR3 DNA reads TGTGCCAGCAGCTCCCTCACTTACTACGAGCAGTACTTC.

The genes are TRBV27 and TRBJ1-1; a weak D match, TRBD1 (6 bases). The CDR3 spans 17 residues. CDR1 is MNHEY, CDR2 SMNVEV, per germline (reference sequence). The germline V and J ends were trimmed by 5 bases and 0 bases, with 19 bases remaining between them. The CDR3, as DNA: TGTGCCAGCAGTCTCAGACAGGCGACAGACCTGAACACTGAAGCTTTCTTT. Its protein product is CASSLRQATDLNTEAFF.

The genes are TRBV9 and TRBJ2-3; D call uncertain. CDR1 is SGDLS and CDR2 is YYNGEE in the germline V gene. Trimming left V 0 bases short and J 6 bases short, with 14 bases between. The CDR3 is made up of 15 amino acids. Written as DNA, the CDR3 is TGTGCCAGCAGCGTAGGGGCCGCCGACCTCGATACGCAGTATTTT. Translated: CASSVGAADLDTQYF.

The chain links TRBV5-4 to TRBJ2-5, with D possibly being TRBD2 (6 bases). Germline V lookup: CDR1 SGHNT, CDR2 YYREEE (reference sequence). The CDR3 contains 14 residues. The V and J ends lost 2 bases and 5 bases respectively, with 13 bases between them. CDR3 in amino acids: CASSFRGRGETQYF. The DNA for the CDR3 is TGTGCCAGCAGCTTCCGGGGACGGGGGGAGACCCAGTACTTC.

The chain employs TRBV15 and TRBJ2-7; D is uncertain. The CDR3 loop spans 13 amino acids. V shed 8 bases and J shed 3 bases, with 14 bases lying between them. Germline assignment: CDR1 LNHNV and CDR2 YYDKDF (reference sequence). Written as DNA, the CDR3 is TGTGCCACCTCCGAAACCCGGGTCTACGAGCAGTACTTC. Protein product: CATSETRVYEQYF. Full variable domain (missing parts from reference TRBV15 and TRBJ2-7): DAMVIQNPRYQVTQFGKPVTLSCSQTLNHNVMYWYQQKSSQAPKLLFHYYDKDFNNEADTPDNFQSRRPNTSFCFLDIRSPGLGDTAMYLCATSETRVYEQYFGPGTRLTVT.

In regard to this clone: Other DNA sequences within the sample encode an identical CDR3. The chain recombines TRBV6-5 with TRBJ1-2; 7 bases line up with TRBD1. Germline V gives CDR1 MNHEY, CDR2 SVGAGI. This CDR3 has 13 residues. Trimming removed 5 bases from V and 4 bases from J; junction bases left unmatched: 4. The CDR3: CASSRDSSYGYTF. CDR3 in DNA: TGTGCCAGCAGTCGGGACAGCAGCTATGGCTACACCTTC.

This chain connects TRBV10-3 to TRBJ2-3, with 7 bases matching TRBD2. This CDR3 has 14 residues. V lost 4 bases and J lost 3; bases outside the gene matches: 4. Germline CDR1 is ENHRY and CDR2 is SYGVKD. The CDR3 region is CAISGGSGTDTQYF. DNA for the CDR3: TGTGCCATCAGTGGCGGGAGTGGAACAGATACGCAGTATTTT.

The rearrangement links TRBV11-2 to TRBJ2-7; D remains ambiguous. This CDR3 spans 11 amino acids. Germline values: CDR1 SGHAT, CDR2 FQNNGV. The V gene lost 1 base and the J gene lost 6 bases, with 4 bases spanning the gap. The DNA of the CDR3 is TGTGCCAGCAGCTTAGGGCTCGAGCAGTACTTC. Amino acid sequence: CASSLGLEQYF.